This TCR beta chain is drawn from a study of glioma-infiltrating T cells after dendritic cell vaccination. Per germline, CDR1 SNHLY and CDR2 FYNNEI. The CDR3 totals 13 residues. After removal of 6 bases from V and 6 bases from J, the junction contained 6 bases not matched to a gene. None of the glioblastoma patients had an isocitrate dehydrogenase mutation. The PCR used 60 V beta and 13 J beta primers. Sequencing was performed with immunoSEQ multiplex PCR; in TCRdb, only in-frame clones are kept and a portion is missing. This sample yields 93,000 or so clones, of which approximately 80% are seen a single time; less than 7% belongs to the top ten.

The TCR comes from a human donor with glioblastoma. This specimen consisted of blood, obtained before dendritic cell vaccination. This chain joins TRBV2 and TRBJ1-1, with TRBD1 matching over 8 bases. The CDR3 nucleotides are TGTGCCAGCAGACGGACAGGGATGCCTGAAGCTTTCTTT. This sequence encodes CASRRTGMPEAFF.